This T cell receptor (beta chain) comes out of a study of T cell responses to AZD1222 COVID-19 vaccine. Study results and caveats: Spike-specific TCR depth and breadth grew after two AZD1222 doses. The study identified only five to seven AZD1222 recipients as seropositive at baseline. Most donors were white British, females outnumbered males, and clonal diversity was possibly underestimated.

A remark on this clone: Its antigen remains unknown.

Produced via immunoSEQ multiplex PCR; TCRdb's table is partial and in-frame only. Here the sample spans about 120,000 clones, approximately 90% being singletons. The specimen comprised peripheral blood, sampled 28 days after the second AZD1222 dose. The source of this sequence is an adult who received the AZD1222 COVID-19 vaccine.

CDR3 nucleotide sequence: TGTGCCAGCAGCTCAGTTCCCGCGGGAAACATTCAGTACTTC. It is translated as CASSSVPAGNIQYF. The rearrangement joins TRBV7-2 to TRBJ2-4; possible D gene TRBD2, 5 bases. Trimming took 4 bases from V and 6 from J, leaving 13 bases between them. The CDR3 sequence is 14 residues long. The V gene's germline CDR1 is SGHTA and CDR2 FQGNSA.